This entry describes one TCR beta chain. What it binds is unknown. Read sequence stops 3 residues before the CDR3 end, and the germline J gene provides the missing end. Unstimulated regulatory T cells (CD4+CD25+CD127-), CD4+CD25- non-regulatory cells, CD4 and CD8 cells were FACS-sorted from thawed PBMCs. The sample belongs to a study of Tregs in tolerant kidney transplant recipients. Whole-study results and caveats: Findings come from small patient numbers and require larger validation.

With 1 base clipped from V and 6 bases from J, the junction kept 0 bases outside the gene matches. The CDR3 runs to 15 residues. Germline CDR1 SGHAT, CDR2 FQNNGV. Clones were read by immunoSEQ multiplex PCR, and TCRdb kept only the in-frame ones, dropping some. This sample contains approximately 52,000 clones. Specimen: CD4+ T cells from blood, collected before the transplant. V usage is TRBV11-2 and J usage is TRBJ2-1, with 13 bases aligning to TRBD2. This sequence was found in a human donor who received a combined kidney and bone marrow transplant. The CDR3 bases that were read are TGTGCCAGCAGCTTAGGACTAGCGGGAGGCAATGAG. Encoded protein: CASSLGLAGGNE. In full, the CDR3 reads CASSLGLAGGNEQFF. The full variable domain, in which reference TRBV11-2 and TRBJ2-1 provide the parts outside the CDR3, is EAGVAQSPRYKIIEKRQSVAFWCNPISGHATLYWYQQILGQGPKLLIQFQNNGVVDDSQLPKDRFSAERLKGVDSTLKIQPAKLEDSAVYLCASSLGLAGGNEQFFGPGTRLTVL.